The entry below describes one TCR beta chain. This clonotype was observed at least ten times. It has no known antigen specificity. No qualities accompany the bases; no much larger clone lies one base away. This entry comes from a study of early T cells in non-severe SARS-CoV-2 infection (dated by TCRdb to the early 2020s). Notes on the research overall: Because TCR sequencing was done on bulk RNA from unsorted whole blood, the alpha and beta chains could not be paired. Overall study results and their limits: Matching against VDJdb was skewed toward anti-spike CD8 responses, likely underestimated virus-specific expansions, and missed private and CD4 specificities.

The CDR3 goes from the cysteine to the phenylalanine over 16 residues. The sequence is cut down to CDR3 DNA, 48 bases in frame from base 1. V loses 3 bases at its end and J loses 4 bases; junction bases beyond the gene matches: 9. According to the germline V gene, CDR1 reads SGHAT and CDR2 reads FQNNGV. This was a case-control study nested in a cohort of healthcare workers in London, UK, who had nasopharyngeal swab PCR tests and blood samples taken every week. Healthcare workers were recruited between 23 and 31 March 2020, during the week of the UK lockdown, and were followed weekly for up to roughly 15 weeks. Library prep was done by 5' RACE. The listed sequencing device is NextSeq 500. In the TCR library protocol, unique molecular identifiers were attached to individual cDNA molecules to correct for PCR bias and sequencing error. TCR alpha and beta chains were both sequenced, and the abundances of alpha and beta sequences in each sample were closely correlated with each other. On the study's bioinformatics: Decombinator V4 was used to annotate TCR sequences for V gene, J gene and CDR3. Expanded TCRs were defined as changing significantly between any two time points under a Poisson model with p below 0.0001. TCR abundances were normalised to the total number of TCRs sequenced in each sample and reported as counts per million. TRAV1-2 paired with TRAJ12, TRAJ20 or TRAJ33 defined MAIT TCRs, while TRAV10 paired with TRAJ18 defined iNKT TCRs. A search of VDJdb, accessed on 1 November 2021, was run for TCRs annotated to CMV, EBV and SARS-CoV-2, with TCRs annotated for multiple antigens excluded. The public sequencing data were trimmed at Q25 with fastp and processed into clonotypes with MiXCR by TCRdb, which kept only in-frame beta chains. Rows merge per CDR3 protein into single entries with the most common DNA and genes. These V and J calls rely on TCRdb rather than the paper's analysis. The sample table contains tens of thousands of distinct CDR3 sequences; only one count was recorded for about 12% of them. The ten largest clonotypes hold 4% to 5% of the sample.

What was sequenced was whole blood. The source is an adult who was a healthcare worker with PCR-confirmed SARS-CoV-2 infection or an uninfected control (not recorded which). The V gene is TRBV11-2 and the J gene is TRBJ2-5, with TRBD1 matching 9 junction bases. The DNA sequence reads TGTGCCAGCAGCTTGGACGGACAGGGGCGTGGAGAGACCCAGTACTTC. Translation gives CASSLDGQGRGETQYF.